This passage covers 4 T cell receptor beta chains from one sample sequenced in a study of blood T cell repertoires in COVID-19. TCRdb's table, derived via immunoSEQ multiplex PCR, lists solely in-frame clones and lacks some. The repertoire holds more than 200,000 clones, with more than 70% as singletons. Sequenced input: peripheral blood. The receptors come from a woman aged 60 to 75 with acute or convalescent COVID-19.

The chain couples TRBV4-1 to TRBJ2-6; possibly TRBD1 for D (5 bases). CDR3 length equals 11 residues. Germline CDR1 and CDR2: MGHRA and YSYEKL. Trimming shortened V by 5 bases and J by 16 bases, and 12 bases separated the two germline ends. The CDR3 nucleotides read TGCGCCAGCAGCTCCCGGACATCTCTGACTTTC. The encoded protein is CASSSRTSLTF.

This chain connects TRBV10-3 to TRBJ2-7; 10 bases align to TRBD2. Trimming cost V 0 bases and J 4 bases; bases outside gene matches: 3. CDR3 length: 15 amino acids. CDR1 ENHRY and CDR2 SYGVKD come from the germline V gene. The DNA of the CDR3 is TGTGCCATCAGTGAGTCAACTAGCGGGACTTACGAGCAGTACTTC. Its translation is CAISESTSGTYEQYF.

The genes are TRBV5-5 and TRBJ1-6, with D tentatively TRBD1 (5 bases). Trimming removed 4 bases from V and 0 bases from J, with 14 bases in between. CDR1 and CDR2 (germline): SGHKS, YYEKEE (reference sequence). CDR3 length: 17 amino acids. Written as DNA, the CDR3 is TGTGCCAGCAGCCCCCAGGGCGCTAGCTCCTATAATTCACCCCTCCACTTT. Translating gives CASSPQGASSYNSPLHF. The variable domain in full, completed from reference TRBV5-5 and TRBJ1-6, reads DAGVTQSPTHLIKTRGQQVTLRCSPISGHKSVSWYQQVLGQGPQFIFQYYEKEERGRGNFPDRFSARQFPNYSSELNVNALLLGDSALYLCASSPQGASSYNSPLHFGNGTRLTVT.

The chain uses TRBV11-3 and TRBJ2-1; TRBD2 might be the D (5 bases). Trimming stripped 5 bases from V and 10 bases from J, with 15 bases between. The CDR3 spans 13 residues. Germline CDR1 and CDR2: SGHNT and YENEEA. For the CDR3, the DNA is TGTGCCAGCAGCGGGCCCCTAGGACTCGAGCAGTTCTTC. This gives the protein CASSGPLGLEQFF. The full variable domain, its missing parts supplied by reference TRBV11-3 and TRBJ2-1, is EAGVVQSPRYKIIEKKQPVAFWCNPISGHNTLYWYLQNLGQGPELLIRYENEEAVDDSQLPKDRFSAERLKGVDSTLKIQPAELGDSAVYLCASSGPLGLEQFFGPGTRLTVL.